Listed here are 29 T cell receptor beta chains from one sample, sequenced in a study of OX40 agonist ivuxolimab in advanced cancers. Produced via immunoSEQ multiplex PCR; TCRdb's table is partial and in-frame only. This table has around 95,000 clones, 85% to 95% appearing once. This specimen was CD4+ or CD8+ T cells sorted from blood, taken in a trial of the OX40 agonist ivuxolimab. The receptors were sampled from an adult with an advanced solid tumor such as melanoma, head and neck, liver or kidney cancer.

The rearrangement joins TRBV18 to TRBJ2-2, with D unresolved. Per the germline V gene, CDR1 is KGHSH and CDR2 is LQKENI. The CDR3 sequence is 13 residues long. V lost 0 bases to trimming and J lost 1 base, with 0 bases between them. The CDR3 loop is CASSPPNTGELFF. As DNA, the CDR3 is TGTGCCAGCTCACCACCGAACACCGGGGAGCTGTTTTTT.

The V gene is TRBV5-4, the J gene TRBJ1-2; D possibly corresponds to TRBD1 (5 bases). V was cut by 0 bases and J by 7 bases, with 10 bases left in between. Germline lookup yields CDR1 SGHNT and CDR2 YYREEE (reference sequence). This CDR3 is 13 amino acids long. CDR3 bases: TGTGCCAGCAGCTTGGCCCTCGGGGGTGGCTACACCTTC. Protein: CASSLALGGGYTF.

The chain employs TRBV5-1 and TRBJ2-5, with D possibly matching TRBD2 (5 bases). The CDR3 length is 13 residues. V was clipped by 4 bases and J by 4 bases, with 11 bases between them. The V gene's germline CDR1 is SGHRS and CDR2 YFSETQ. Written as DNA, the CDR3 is TGCGCCAGCAGCCCTAATCGGGGAGAGACCCAGTACTTC. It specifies CASSPNRGETQYF.

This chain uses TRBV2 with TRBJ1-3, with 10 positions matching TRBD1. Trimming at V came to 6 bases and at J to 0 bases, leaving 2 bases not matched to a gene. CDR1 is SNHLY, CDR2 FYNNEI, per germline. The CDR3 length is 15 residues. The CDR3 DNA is TGTGCCAGCAGGGGACAGGGGAACTCTGGAAACACCATATATTTT. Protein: CASRGQGNSGNTIYF.

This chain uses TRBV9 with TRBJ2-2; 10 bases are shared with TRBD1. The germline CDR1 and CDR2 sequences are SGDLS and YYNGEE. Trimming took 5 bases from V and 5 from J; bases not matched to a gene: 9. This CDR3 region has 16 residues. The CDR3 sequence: CASSVTGGGLTGELFF. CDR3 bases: TGTGCCAGCAGTGTGACAGGGGGCGGATTGACCGGGGAGCTGTTTTTT. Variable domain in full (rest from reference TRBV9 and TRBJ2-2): DSGVTQTPKHLITATGQRVTLRCSPRSGDLSVYWYQQSLDQGLQFLIQYYNGEERAKGNILERFSAQQFPDLHSELNLSSLELGDSALYFCASSVTGGGLTGELFFGEGSRLTVL.

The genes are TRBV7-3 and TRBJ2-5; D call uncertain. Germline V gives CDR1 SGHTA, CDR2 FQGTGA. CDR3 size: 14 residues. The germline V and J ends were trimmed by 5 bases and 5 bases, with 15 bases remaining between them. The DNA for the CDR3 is TGTGCCAGCAGCCCCACGGCCCCTCCGGAGACCCAGTACTTC. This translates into CASSPTAPPETQYF.

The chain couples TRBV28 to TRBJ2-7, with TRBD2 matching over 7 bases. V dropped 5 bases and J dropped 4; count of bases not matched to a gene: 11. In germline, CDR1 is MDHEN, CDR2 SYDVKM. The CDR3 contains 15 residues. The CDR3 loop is CASSPRTGGRYEQYF. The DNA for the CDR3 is TGTGCCAGCAGTCCCAGGACGGGGGGAAGGTACGAGCAGTACTTC.

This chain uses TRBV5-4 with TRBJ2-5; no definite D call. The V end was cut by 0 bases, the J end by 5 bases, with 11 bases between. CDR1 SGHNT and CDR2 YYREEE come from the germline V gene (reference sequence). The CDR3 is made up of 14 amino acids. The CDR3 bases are TGTGCCAGCAGCTTGGCGGGCAGTGCGGAGACCCAGTACTTC. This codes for CASSLAGSAETQYF.

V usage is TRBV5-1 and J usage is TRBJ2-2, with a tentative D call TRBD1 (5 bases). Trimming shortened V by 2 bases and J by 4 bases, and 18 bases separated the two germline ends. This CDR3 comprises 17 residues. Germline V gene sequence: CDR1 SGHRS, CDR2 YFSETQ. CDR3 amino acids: CASSFNPPGRATGELFF. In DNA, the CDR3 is TGCGCCAGCAGCTTCAACCCACCCGGCAGGGCCACCGGGGAGCTGTTTTTT.

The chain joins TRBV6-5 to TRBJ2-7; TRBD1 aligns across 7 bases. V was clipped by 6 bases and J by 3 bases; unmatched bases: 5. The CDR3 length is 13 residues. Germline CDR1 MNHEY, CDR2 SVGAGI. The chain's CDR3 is CASRITGDYEQYF. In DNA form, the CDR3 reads TGTGCCAGCAGAATCACAGGGGACTACGAGCAGTACTTC.

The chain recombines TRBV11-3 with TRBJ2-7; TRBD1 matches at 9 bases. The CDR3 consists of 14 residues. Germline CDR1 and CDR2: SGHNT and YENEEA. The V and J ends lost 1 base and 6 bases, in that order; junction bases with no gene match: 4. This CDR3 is CASSLVTGGSEQYF. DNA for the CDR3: TGTGCCAGCAGCTTAGTCACAGGGGGCAGCGAGCAGTACTTC.

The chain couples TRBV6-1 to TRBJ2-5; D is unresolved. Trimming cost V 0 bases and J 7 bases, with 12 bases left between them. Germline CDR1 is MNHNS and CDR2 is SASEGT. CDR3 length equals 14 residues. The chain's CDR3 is CASSEALSEGTQYF. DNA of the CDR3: TGTGCCAGCAGTGAAGCGCTGAGCGAAGGGACCCAGTACTTC.

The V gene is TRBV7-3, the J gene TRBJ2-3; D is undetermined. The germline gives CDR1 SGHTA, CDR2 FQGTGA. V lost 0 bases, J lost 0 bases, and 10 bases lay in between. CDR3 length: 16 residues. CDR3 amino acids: CASSLTYSDSTDTQYF. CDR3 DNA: TGTGCCAGCAGCTTAACGTATTCAGATAGCACAGATACGCAGTATTTT.

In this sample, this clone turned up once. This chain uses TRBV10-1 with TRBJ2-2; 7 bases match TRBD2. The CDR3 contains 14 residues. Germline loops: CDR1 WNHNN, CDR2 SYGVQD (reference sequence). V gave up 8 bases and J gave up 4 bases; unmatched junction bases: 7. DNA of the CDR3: TGCGCCAGCTCCGAATCGGGGGGCACCGGGGAGCTGTTTTTT. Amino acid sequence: CASSESGGTGELFF.

The CDR3 nucleotides read TGCGCCAGCAGCCAAAGAGCCAGGGGGCGTGGGGAGACCCAGTACTTC. Translation: CASSQRARGRGETQYF. The chain combines TRBV4-3 with TRBJ2-5; 8 bases map to TRBD1. The CDR3 has 16 residues. Germline V lookup: CDR1 LGHNA, CDR2 YSLEER. Trimming cost V 2 bases and J 5 bases; bases outside gene matches: 10.

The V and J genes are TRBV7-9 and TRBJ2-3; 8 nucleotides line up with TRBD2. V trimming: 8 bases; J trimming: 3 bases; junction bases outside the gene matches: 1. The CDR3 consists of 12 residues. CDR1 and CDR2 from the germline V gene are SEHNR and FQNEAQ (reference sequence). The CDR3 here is CASGGRTDTQYF. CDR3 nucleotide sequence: TGTGCCAGCGGCGGGAGGACAGATACGCAGTATTTT.

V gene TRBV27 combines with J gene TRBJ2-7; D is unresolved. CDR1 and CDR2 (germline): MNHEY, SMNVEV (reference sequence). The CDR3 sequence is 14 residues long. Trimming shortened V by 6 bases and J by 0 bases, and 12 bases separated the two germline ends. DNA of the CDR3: TGTGCCAGCAGAGACCCAAGGAGCTCCTACGAGCAGTACTTC. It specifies CASRDPRSSYEQYF.

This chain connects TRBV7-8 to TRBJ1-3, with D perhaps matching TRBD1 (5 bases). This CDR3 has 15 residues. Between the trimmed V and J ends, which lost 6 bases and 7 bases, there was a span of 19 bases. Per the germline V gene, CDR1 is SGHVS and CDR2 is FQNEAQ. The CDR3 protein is CASRQLGGAGNTIYF. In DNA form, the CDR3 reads TGTGCCAGCAGACAACTCGGAGGGGCAGGGAACACCATATATTTT.

For the CDR3, the DNA is TGCGCCAGCAGCCAAAAGAGTTCGGGGGGGAGCATTCCCGCCAGTCAGCCCCAGCATTTT. This encodes CASSQKSSGGSIPASQPQHF. The genes are TRBV4-1 and TRBJ1-5, with D possibly TRBD1 on 5 matching bases. CDR1 MGHRA and CDR2 YSYEKL come from the germline V gene. The germline V and J ends were trimmed by 2 bases and 6 bases, with 29 bases remaining between them. CDR3 length: 20 amino acids.

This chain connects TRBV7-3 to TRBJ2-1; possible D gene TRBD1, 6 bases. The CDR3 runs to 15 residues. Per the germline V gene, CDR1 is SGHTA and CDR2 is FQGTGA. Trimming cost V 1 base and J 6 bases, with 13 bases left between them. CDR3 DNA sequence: TGTGCCAGCAGCTTAAATGGTCGACAGGTCAATGAGCAGTTCTTC. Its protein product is CASSLNGRQVNEQFF.

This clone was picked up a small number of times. The CDR3 reads CASRTGTENSPLHF. The DNA of the CDR3 is TGTGCCAGCAGGACGGGGACGGAGAATTCACCCCTCCACTTT. The J gene is TRBJ1-6, the V gene TRBV6-5, with D maybe TRBD1 (5 bases). The CDR3 sequence is 14 residues long. Trimming left V 6 bases short and J 7 bases short, with 13 bases between. The germline gives CDR1 MNHEY, CDR2 SVGAGI.

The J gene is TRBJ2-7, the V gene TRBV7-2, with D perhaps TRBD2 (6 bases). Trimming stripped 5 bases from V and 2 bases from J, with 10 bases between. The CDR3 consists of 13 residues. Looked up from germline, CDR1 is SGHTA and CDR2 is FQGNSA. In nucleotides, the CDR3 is TGTGCCAGCAGCCGTAGCGGACCCTACGAGCAGTACTTC. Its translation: CASSRSGPYEQYF.

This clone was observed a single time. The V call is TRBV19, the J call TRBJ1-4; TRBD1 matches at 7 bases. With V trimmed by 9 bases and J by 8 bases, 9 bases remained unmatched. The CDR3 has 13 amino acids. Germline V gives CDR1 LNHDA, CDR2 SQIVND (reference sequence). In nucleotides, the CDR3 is TGTGCCAGCTCAGGGGGAATCTACGAAAAACTGTTTTTT. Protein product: CASSGGIYEKLFF.

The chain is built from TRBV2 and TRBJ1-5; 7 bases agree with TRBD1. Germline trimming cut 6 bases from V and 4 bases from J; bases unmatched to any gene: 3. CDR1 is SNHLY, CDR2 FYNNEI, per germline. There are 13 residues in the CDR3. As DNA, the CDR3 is TGTGCCAGCAGCGTACAGGGGAATCAGCCCCAGCATTTT. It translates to CASSVQGNQPQHF.

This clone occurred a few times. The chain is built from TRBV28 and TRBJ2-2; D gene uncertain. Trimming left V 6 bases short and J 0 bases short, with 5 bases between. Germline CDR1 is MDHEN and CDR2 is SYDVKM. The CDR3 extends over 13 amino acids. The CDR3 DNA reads TGTGCCAGCAGGTTCGCGAACACCGGGGAGCTGTTTTTT. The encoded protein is CASRFANTGELFF. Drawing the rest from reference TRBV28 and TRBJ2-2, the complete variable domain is DVKVTQSSRYLVKRTGEKVFLECVQDMDHENMFWYRQDPGLGLRLIYFSYDVKMKEKGDIPEGYSVSREKKERFSLILESASTNQTSMYLCASRFANTGELFFGEGSRLTVL.

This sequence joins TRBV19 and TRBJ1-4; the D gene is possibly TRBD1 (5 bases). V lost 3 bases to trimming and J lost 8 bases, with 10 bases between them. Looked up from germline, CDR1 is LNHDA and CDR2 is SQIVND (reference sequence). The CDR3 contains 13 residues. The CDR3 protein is CASSIRGTEKLFF. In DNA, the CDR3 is TGTGCCAGTAGTATTCGGGGGACCGAAAAACTGTTTTTT.

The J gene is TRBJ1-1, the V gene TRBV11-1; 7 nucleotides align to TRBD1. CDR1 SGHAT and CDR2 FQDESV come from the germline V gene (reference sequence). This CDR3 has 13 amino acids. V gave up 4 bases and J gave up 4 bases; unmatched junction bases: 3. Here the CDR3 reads CASSSYRGTEAFF. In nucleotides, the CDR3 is TGTGCCAGCAGCTCCTACAGGGGCACTGAAGCTTTCTTT.

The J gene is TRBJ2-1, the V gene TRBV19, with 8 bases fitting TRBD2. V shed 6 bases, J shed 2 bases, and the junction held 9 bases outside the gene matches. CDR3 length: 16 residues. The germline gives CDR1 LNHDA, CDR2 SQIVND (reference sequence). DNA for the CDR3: TGTGCCAGTAGCTCCAGCGGGAGCGTTACCTACAATGAGCAGTTCTTC. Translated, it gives CASSSSGSVTYNEQFF.

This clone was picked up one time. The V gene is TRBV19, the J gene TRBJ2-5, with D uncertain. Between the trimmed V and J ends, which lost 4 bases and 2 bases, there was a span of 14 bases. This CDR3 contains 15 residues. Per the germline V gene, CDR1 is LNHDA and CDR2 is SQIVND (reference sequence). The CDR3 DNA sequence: TGTGCCAGTAGTACTTTTCTGGGTAATCAAGAGACCCAGTACTTC. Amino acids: CASSTFLGNQETQYF.